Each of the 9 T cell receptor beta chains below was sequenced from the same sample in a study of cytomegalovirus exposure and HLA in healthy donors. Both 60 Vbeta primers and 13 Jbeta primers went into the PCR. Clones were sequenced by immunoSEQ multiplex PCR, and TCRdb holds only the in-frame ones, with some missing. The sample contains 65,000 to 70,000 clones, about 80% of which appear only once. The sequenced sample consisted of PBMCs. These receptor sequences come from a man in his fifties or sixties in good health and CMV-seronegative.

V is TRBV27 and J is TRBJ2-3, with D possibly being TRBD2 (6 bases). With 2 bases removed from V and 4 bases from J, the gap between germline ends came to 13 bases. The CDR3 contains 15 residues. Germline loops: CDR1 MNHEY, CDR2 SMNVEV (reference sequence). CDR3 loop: CASSLRDGSSDTQYF. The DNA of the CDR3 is TGTGCCAGCAGTTTACGGGACGGGAGTTCAGATACGCAGTATTTT.

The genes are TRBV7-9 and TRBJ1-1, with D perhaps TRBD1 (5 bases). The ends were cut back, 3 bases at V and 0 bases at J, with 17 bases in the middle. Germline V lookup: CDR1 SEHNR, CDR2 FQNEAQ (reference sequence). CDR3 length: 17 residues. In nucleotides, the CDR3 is TGTGCCAGCAGCTTTAAGGGGTTTGAGAGCGTGAACACTGAAGCTTTCTTT. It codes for CASSFKGFESVNTEAFF.

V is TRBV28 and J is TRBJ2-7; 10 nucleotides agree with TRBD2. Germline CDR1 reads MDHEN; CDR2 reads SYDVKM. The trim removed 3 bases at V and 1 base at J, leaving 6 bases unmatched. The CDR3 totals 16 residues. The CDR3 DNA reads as TGTGCCAGCAGTTTCTCTAGCGGGAGAACTTCCTACGAGCAGTACTTC. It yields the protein CASSFSSGRTSYEQYF.

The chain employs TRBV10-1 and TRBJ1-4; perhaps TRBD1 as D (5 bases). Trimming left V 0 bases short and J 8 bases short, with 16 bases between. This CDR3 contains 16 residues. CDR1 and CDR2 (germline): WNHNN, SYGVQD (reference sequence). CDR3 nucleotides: TGCGCCAGCAGTGAGTCGCATACCCCAGGGCAGGAAAAACTGTTTTTT. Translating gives CASSESHTPGQEKLFF.

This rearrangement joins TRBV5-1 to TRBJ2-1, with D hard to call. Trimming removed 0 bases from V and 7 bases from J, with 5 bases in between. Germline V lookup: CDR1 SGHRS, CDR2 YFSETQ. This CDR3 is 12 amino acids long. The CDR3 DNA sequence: TGCGCCAGCAGCTTGGACGCGAATGAGCAGTTCTTC. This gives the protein CASSLDANEQFF.

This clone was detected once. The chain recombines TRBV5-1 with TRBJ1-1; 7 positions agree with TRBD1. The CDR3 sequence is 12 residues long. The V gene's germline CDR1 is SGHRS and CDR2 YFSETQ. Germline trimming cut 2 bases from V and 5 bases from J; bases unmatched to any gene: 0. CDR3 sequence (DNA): TGCGCCAGCAGCTTCAGGGGGACTGAAGCTTTCTTT. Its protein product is CASSFRGTEAFF.

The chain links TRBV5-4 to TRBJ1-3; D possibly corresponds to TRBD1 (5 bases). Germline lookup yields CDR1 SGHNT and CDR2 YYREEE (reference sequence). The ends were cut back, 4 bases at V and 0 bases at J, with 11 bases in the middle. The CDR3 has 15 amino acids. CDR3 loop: CASSPDTSSGNTIYF. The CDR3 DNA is TGTGCCAGCAGCCCGGACACCAGCTCTGGAAACACCATATATTTT.

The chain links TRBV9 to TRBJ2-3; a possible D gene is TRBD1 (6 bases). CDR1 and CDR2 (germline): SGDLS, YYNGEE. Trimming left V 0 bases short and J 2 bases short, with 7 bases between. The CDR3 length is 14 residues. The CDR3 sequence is CASSVEGVTDTQYF. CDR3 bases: TGTGCCAGCAGCGTAGAGGGGGTCACAGATACGCAGTATTTT. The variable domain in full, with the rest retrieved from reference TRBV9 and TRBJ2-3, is DSGVTQTPKHLITATGQRVTLRCSPRSGDLSVYWYQQSLDQGLQFLIQYYNGEERAKGNILERFSAQQFPDLHSELNLSSLELGDSALYFCASSVEGVTDTQYFGPGTRLTVL.

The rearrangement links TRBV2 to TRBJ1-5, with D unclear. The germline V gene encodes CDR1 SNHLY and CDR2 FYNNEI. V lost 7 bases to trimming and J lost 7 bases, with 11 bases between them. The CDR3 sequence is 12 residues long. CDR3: CASNDKKQPQHF. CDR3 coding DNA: TGTGCCAGCAACGACAAGAAACAGCCCCAGCATTTT.